This TCR beta chain was identified in a study of blood T cell repertoires in COVID-19 (dated by TCRdb to about 2020). Regarding the study in general: Samples from collaborators originated in the United States, Italy and Spain and spanned both the acute and convalescent phases of COVID-19. The material from the prospective study consisted of cDNA or gDNA derived from T cells, B-cell-depleted T cells, or PBMCs. Subjects who had been exposed to COVID-19, were actively infected with it, or had recovered from it provided the deeply sampled blood TCRbeta repertoires that made up the dataset. The repertoires were released in a freely available public database meant as a resource for research on the immune response to SARS-CoV-2. The samples were drawn from the first 160 participants of the ongoing ImmuneRACE study and from more than 1,000 subjects provided by 6 global collaborators. The sample metadata nearly always contained a de-identified subject ID, COVID-19 status, age in years and sex. Where available, HLA class I and class II types were taken from metadata supplied by the sample provider and were not determined by assay-based typing.

The CDR3, from cysteine to phenylalanine, totals 14 residues. Here the CDR3 DNA is all that survives: 42 bases in frame from base 1. In the germline V gene, CDR1 corresponds to MDHEN and CDR2 to SYDVKM. Here V drops 2 bases and J drops 4 bases, and the junction holds 4 bases not matched to any gene. As for this clone: The clone's antigen remains unknown. Base-call qualities are not available, and no considerably larger clone is one nucleotide away.

The immunoSEQ Assay, a bias-controlled multiplex PCR, was used to amplify TCRbeta CDR3 regions from genomic DNA. The paper's data handling went like this. The number of nucleated cells in each sample was estimated from the amplification of reference gene primers within the assay. To quantify the absolute abundance of each unique TCRbeta CDR3 rearrangement, sequence reads were collapsed and filtered. Productive Simpson clonality was computed per sample as the square root of Simpson's diversity index over productive rearrangements. TCRdb provides this immuneACCESS table in a form limited to in-frame rearrangements. Some clones are lacking; in checked studies, under half of them reflect an unresolved V gene, and why the rest are absent is not known. That table furnishes V, J and clone size, whereas the DNA furnished D and trimming. This sample comprises over 65,000 clones, about 90% of them detected only once. Roughly 4.4% of the sample goes to the ten largest clones.

Whole blood was collected in K2EDTA tubes by collaborating institutions according to the institutions' own protocols. For TCRbeta analysis, collaborators shipped samples in one of three forms: frozen whole blood, isolated PBMCs, or DNA extracted from either of those sample types. Findings and caveats that apply to the study as a whole: How much clinical and demographic metadata was included differed by source and by participant, and the metadata was provided uncurated.

In this chain, TRBV28 is recombined with TRBJ1-1; 7 middle bases align to TRBD1. This sequence originates from a man aged 50-60 years with active COVID-19. Sequenced material: peripheral blood. The bases read TGTGCCAGCAGTTTAATCCCAGGGGGCACTGAAGCTTTCTTT. The encoded protein is CASSLIPGGTEAFF.